Detailed here is one T cell receptor (beta chain). This sample stems from a study of blood T cell repertoires in COVID-19. Trimming took 4 bases from V and 2 from J; bases not matched to a gene: 8. This CDR3 contains 15 residues. Germline-derived CDR1 and CDR2 are SGHNT and YYREEE (reference sequence). Data came from immunoSEQ multiplex PCR; TCRdb stores just in-frame clones and leaves some out. The sample holds roughly 200,000 clones, approximately 88% seen once. The sequence derives from a man aged 35 to 55 with acute or convalescent COVID-19. The sequenced sample consisted of peripheral blood. V gene TRBV5-4 combines with J gene TRBJ1-2, with 7 bases that match TRBD1. The CDR3 DNA reads TGTGCCAGCAGCCCTACGGCGGACAGGAACTATGGCTACACCTTC. Residues: CASSPTADRNYGYTF.